These T cell receptor beta chains were read from a single sample in a study of CD8 T cells in ankylosing spondylitis. MiXCR, applied by TCRdb to the 5' RACE reads, yields one record per CDR3 protein. Of around 300,000 distinct CDR3 sequences in the sample, less than 25% were seen once. Sample: blood, either unsorted or a sorted T cell fraction (not recorded which). The origin of the receptors is a female donor with ankylosing spondylitis or in good health (not recorded which). Each CDR3 is given with its conserved first and last residue. The order of the fields is J gene, D gene, clone size, V gene, CDR3 protein, CDR3 DNA. A D gene is named only where the DNA matches it firmly. Clone sizes are given selectively: once, few, many, or a class where the clone is expanded.

>TRBJ2-3|TRBD2|many|TRBV20-1
CSATSGGRATDTQYF
TGCAGTGCTACTAGCGGCGGGAGGGCCACAGATACGCAGTATTTT
>TRBJ1-2|TRBD1|.|TRBV4-3
CASSQPGGTSGYTF
TGCGCCAGCAGCCAACCAGGGGGAACAAGTGGCTACACCTTC
>TRBJ1-1|.|many|TRBV29-1
CSAAEGRDTEAFF
TGCAGCGCCGCGGAAGGGAGGGACACTGAAGCTTTCTTT
>TRBJ2-7|.|.|TRBV20-1
CSALGGGGVEEQYF
TGCAGTGCTTTGGGGGGTGGGGGTGTAGAGGAGCAGTACTTC
>TRBJ2-1|.|.|TRBV20-1
CSAREVGRYSYNEQFF
TGCAGTGCTAGAGAGGTCGGGCGATACTCCTACAATGAGCAGTTCTTC
>TRBJ2-7|.|.|TRBV28
CASKGHSSYEQYF
TGTGCCAGCAAAGGACACAGCTCCTACGAGCAGTACTTC
>TRBJ1-5|.|.|TRBV6-2/TRBV6-3
CASSRGGWKQPQHF
TGTGCCAGCAGCCGGGGGGGATGGAAACAGCCCCAGCATTTT
>TRBJ1-1|.|few|TRBV29-1
CSVGWNTEAFF
TGCAGCGTTGGGTGGAACACTGAAGCTTTCTTT
>TRBJ1-1|.|many|TRBV12-3/TRBV12-4
CASSSWTDVNTEAFF
TGTGCCAGCAGTTCTTGGACAGACGTGAACACTGAAGCTTTCTTT
>TRBJ2-7|TRBD2|few|TRBV20-1
CSARATSGTNEQYF
TGCAGTGCTAGAGCGACTAGCGGGACCAACGAGCAGTACTTC
>TRBJ1-1|.|.|TRBV6-6
CACSLRDTEAFF
TGTGCCTGCTCCCTTCGGGACACTGAAGCTTTCTTT
>TRBJ2-3|TRBD2|.|TRBV10-1
CASSEPSGSPGADTQYF
TGCGCCAGCAGTGAGCCTAGCGGGAGTCCGGGGGCAGATACGCAGTATTTT
>TRBJ2-4|TRBD1|few|TRBV29-1
CSVGQGMDIQYF
TGCAGCGTTGGACAGGGTATGGACATTCAGTACTTC
>TRBJ1-1|.|few|TRBV2
CASMRPGLAFF
TGTGCCAGCATGAGGCCGGGGCTGGCTTTCTTT
>TRBJ2-5|TRBD1|many|TRBV6-1
CASSPRQGQETQYF
TGTGCCAGCAGTCCCCGACAGGGCCAAGAGACCCAGTACTTC
>TRBJ2-1|TRBD2|many|TRBV29-1
CTSSGGQRDNEQFF
TGCACGTCATCGGGGGGGCAAAGGGACAATGAGCAGTTCTTC
>TRBJ1-6|.|.|TRBV6-5
CASSYNRGRGPLHF
TGTGCCAGCAGTTACAATAGGGGAAGGGGACCCCTCCACTTT
>TRBJ2-1|TRBD1|.|TRBV7-9
CASSLGATGGKDNEQFF
TGTGCCAGCAGCTTAGGGGCCACAGGGGGGAAGGACAATGAGCAGTTCTTC
>TRBJ2-3|TRBD2|.|TRBV9
CASSAVTSGGTQYF
TGTGCCAGCAGCGCCGTAACTAGCGGGGGTACGCAGTATTTT
>TRBJ2-7|TRBD2|once|TRBV7-2
CASSLMGLAVLYEQYF
TGTGCCAGCAGCTTGATGGGACTAGCGGTTCTCTACGAGCAGTACTTC
>TRBJ2-7|TRBD1|.|TRBV7-8
CASSLVTRGRFVDEQYF
TGTGCCAGCAGCTTAGTAACCAGGGGGCGCTTCGTCGACGAGCAGTACTTC
>TRBJ2-1|.|few|TRBV3-1
CASSPGINNEQFF
TGTGCCAGCAGCCCCGGGATAAACAATGAGCAGTTCTTC
>TRBJ1-2|.|.|TRBV15
CATSRGGLQGRANF
TGTGCCACCAGCAGAGGAGGCCTACAGGGTAGGGCTAACTTC
>TRBJ1-2|.|.|TRBV12-3/TRBV12-4
CATSSMTNYGYTF
TGTGCCACCTCATCGATGACTAACTATGGCTACACCTTC
>TRBJ1-3|.|many|TRBV6-5
CASSYSTGNTIYF
TGTGCCAGCAGTTACTCGACGGGAAACACCATATATTTT
>TRBJ2-7|.|.|TRBV5-1
CASSMDLREQYF
TGCGCCAGCAGCATGGACCTCCGCGAGCAGTACTTC
>TRBJ2-1|.|.|TRBV6-2/TRBV6-3
CASKSPLDNEQFF
TGTGCCAGCAAGAGCCCTCTTGACAATGAGCAGTTCTTC
>TRBJ2-7|TRBD2|many|TRBV3-1
CASSQGAGASYEQYF
TGTGCCAGCAGCCAGGGAGCGGGGGCCTCCTACGAGCAGTACTTC
>TRBJ2-7|.|few|TRBV9
CASSVVSEYF
TGTGCCAGCAGCGTAGTGTCGGAGTACTTC
>TRBJ1-1|.|.|TRBV2
CASTTGKTEAFF
TGTGCCAGCACTACGGGGAAAACTGAAGCTTTCTTT
>TRBJ2-1|TRBD2|.|TRBV6-1
CASKRLAGSSYNEQFF
TGTGCCAGCAAGAGACTAGCGGGAAGCTCCTACAATGAGCAGTTCTTC
>TRBJ2-1|TRBD2|few|TRBV24-1
CATSDPHAGGLDEQFF
TGTGCCACCAGTGATCCTCATGCGGGAGGGCTGGATGAGCAGTTCTTC
>TRBJ2-5|.|.|TRBV7-2
CVSSLGGREETQYF
TGTGTCAGCAGCTTAGGTGGGCGGGAAGAGACCCAGTACTTC
>TRBJ2-1|TRBD2|few|TRBV3-1
CASSQGLAGLSVRDEQFF
TGTGCCAGCAGCCAGGGGCTAGCGGGACTCTCGGTTCGGGATGAGCAGTTCTTC
>TRBJ2-1|.|.|TRBV18
CASSPEEITNEQFF
TGTGCCAGCTCACCCGAAGAGATTACCAATGAGCAGTTCTTC
>TRBJ1-4|.|few|TRBV20-1
CSARTRYNEKLFF
TGCAGTGCCAGGACACGTTATAATGAAAAACTGTTTTTT
>TRBJ2-2|TRBD2|few|TRBV9
CASSRFGLAGGTGELFF
TGTGCCAGCAGTCGTTTTGGACTAGCGGGAGGCACCGGGGAGCTGTTTTTT
>TRBJ2-7|.|.|TRBV27
CASRMGGVYEQYF
TGTGCCAGCAGAATGGGTGGGGTCTACGAGCAGTACTTC
>TRBJ2-7|.|few|TRBV11-1
CASSSPGSIFYEQYF
TGTGCCAGCAGCTCCCCGGGGTCTATCTTCTACGAGCAGTACTTC
>TRBJ2-5|.|.|TRBV5-1
CASSLGGGQETQYF
TGTGCCAGCAGCTTAGGGGGGGGACAAGAGACCCAGTACTTC
>TRBJ2-2|.|few|TRBV29-1
CSVEKRTGELFF
TGCAGCGTTGAAAAGCGGACCGGGGAGCTGTTTTTT
>TRBJ2-7|TRBD1|.|TRBV12-3/TRBV12-4
CASSLGQGSWDEQYF
TGTGCCAGCAGTTTGGGACAGGGGAGTTGGGACGAGCAGTACTTC
>TRBJ2-3|.|.|TRBV7-9
CASSWSRQGTDTQYF
TGTGCCAGCAGCTGGTCGAGGCAGGGCACAGATACGCAGTATTTT
>TRBJ1-1|.|few|TRBV20-1
CSADNDRPGTEAFF
TGCAGTGCGGACAACGACCGCCCTGGCACTGAAGCTTTCTTT
>TRBJ1-5|.|.|TRBV12-5
CASGYDQPQHF
TGTGCTAGTGGTTACGATCAGCCCCAGCATTTT
>TRBJ2-7|.|.|TRBV27
CASSTGPNYYEQYF
TGTGCCAGCAGTACGGGTCCGAACTACTACGAGCAGTACTTC
>TRBJ2-3|.|few|TRBV20-1
CSAKVPDTQYF
TGCAGTGCTAAAGTCCCAGATACGCAGTATTTT
>TRBJ2-6|.|.|TRBV7-2
CASSLTPGRFSGANVLTF
TGTGCCAGCAGCTTAACGCCGGGACGGTTCTCTGGGGCCAACGTCCTGACTTTC
>TRBJ2-7|.|few|TRBV6-5
CASSYSRALPGHEQYF
TGTGCCAGCAGTTACTCGAGGGCTCTTCCGGGCCACGAGCAGTACTTC
>TRBJ2-3|.|.|TRBV15
CATSRDPDTSTDTQYF
TGTGCCACCAGCAGAGATCCGGACACCTCCACAGATACGCAGTATTTT
>TRBJ2-7|.|few|TRBV12-3/TRBV12-4
CASSLSRSYEQYF
TGTGCCAGCAGTTTGTCCAGGAGCTACGAGCAGTACTTC
>TRBJ2-7|TRBD2|.|TRBV20-1
CSAPSGAYEQYF
TGCAGTGCTCCTAGCGGTGCCTACGAGCAGTACTTC
>TRBJ2-5|TRBD2|.|TRBV15
CATSSRWGGRGETQYF
TGTGCCACCAGCTCCCGGTGGGGCGGGAGGGGCGAGACCCAGTACTTC
>TRBJ2-1|.|few|TRBV6-1
CASSQPGLAGAPYNEQFF
TGTGCCAGCAGTCAACCCGGGCTAGCTGGGGCGCCCTACAATGAGCAGTTCTTC
>TRBJ2-1|TRBD2|.|TRBV10-3
CAISGSISGSSSDNEQFF
TGTGCCATCAGCGGGTCGATTAGCGGGAGTAGTTCCGACAATGAGCAGTTCTTC
>TRBJ2-2|.|.|TRBV7-9
CASGSTGELFF
TGTGCCAGCGGGAGTACCGGGGAGCTGTTTTTT
>TRBJ2-3|TRBD2|.|TRBV6-1
CASSRLAVSTDTQYF
TGTGCCAGCAGCCGCCTAGCGGTTAGCACAGATACGCAGTATTTT
>TRBJ1-6|TRBD1|.|TRBV5-1
CASSFTLSSGQGNSPLHF
TGCGCCAGCAGCTTCACTTTATCCTCGGGACAGGGGAATTCACCCCTCCACTTT
>TRBJ2-7|.|.|TRBV5-1
CASRQENYEQYF
TGCGCCAGCCGACAGGAGAACTACGAGCAGTACTTC